The next 20 T cell receptor beta chains were all read from a single sample in a study of T cell repertoires in cytomegalovirus infection. One entry per CDR3 protein, called by TCRdb with MiXCR from the reads. The sample includes around 300,000 distinct CDR3 sequences, 20% to 25% seen only once; the top ten take 15% to 20%. No antigens are known for them. Material: cultured PBMCs, obtained from culture after CMV antigen stimulation. These receptor sequences come from a human donor in good health (CMV status not recorded). Some clones in this sample may be carry-over from other donors' samples.

The chain joins TRBV6-6 to TRBJ1-5; D possibly corresponds to TRBD1 (5 bases). Trimming removed 2 bases from V and 5 bases from J, with 16 bases in between. The CDR3 is made up of 16 amino acids. Per the germline V gene, CDR1 is MNHNY and CDR2 is SVGAGI (reference sequence). The CDR3 coding sequence is TGTGCCAGCAGTTACGGCCAGGGCCCTAACCATCAGCCCCAGCATTTT. It translates to CASSYGQGPNHQPQHF.

This clonotype came up many times. As DNA, the CDR3 is TGTGCCAGCAGTTACGGCGGGAAGGGTTTCGAGCAGTACGTC. It specifies CASSYGGKGFEQYV. The chain joins TRBV6-2 or TRBV6-3 to TRBJ2-7; maybe TRBD2 (6 bases). The CDR3 runs to 14 residues. Germline V CDR1 and CDR2: MNHEY, SVGEGT. Deletions cut 2 bases from V and 6 bases from J, with 14 bases between.

This clonotype turned up a few times. This chain uses TRBV7-8 with TRBJ2-2, with 11 nucleotides matching TRBD1. The germline CDR1 and CDR2 sequences are SGHVS and FQNEAQ. This CDR3 spans 17 amino acids. V lost 1 base and J lost 5; bases outside the gene matches: 6. The CDR3 loop reads CASSLVSGTGGTGELFF. The DNA of the CDR3 is TGTGCCAGCAGCTTAGTATCTGGGACAGGGGGTACCGGGGAGCTGTTTTTT.

This clonotype was observed many times. The V call is TRBV28, the J call TRBJ2-5, with a tentative D call TRBD1 (6 bases). This CDR3 is 14 amino acids long. Germline V gives CDR1 MDHEN, CDR2 SYDVKM. V shed 3 bases and J shed 5 bases, with 13 bases lying between them. The CDR3 DNA reads as TGTGCCAGCAGTTTCCCACAGGGTAGCGAGACCCAGTACTTC. This translates into CASSFPQGSETQYF. Based on the CDR3 plus reference TRBV28 and TRBJ2-5, the full variable domain is DVKVTQSSRYLVKRTGEKVFLECVQDMDHENMFWYRQDPGLGLRLIYFSYDVKMKEKGDIPEGYSVSREKKERFSLILESASTNQTSMYLCASSFPQGSETQYFGPGTRLLVL.

This clonotype was observed a handful of times. This sequence joins TRBV6-6 and TRBJ2-1; unclear D gene. Trimming pared 7 bases from V and 8 bases from J, leaving 18 bases between. The CDR3 runs to 14 residues. Looked up from germline, CDR1 is MNHNY and CDR2 is SVGAGI (reference sequence). CDR3 in amino acids: CASIHPYTVHEQFF. CDR3 nucleotide sequence: TGTGCCAGCATCCACCCTTACACCGTCCATGAGCAGTTCTTC.

V usage is TRBV7-8 and J usage is TRBJ2-1; 9 positions match TRBD2. CDR1 is SGHVS, CDR2 FQNEAQ, per germline. Germline trimming cut 4 bases from V and 16 bases from J; bases unmatched to any gene: 8. CDR3 length: 12 amino acids. The CDR3 spells CASSSTGTSPFF. Here the CDR3 DNA reads TGTGCCAGCAGCTCTACCGGGACTAGCCCTTTCTTC. The entire variable domain, with the rest obtained from reference TRBV7-8 and TRBJ2-1, is as follows: GAGVSQSPRYKVAKRGQDVALRCDPISGHVSLFWYQQALGQGPEFLTYFQNEAQLDKSGLPSDRFFAERPEGSVSTLKIQRTQQEDSAVYLCASSSTGTSPFFGPGTRLTVL.

This sequence joins TRBV7-9 and TRBJ1-6, with no clear D. The germline V gene has CDR1 SEHNR and CDR2 FQNEAQ (reference sequence). V lost 5 bases, J lost 13 bases, and 18 bases lay in between. The CDR3 has 14 amino acids. CDR3 amino acids: CASSPEPGLAPLHF. CDR3 nucleotides: TGTGCCAGCAGCCCCGAGCCAGGTTTAGCTCCCCTCCACTTT.

The sample holds a few counts of this clonotype. This sequence joins TRBV10-3 and TRBJ2-1; weak D call: TRBD2 (5 bases). The V gene's germline CDR1 is ENHRY and CDR2 SYGVKD. With 6 bases removed from V and 9 bases from J, the gap between germline ends came to 12 bases. The CDR3 contains 12 residues. CDR3 sequence (DNA): TGTGCCATCAGCACACTAGAGAGTGAGCAGTTCTTC. Its protein product is CAISTLESEQFF.

This clonotype was found a few times. The chain has TRBV12-3 or TRBV12-4 and TRBJ2-3; tentatively, D is TRBD2 (5 bases). The length of the CDR3 is 17 residues. V was shortened by 5 bases and J by 1 base, with 19 bases between the two germline ends. CDR3 in DNA: TGTGCCAGCAGTCTGTCGTGGGCCCCCGGGGGCACAGATACGCAGTATTTT. This sequence encodes CASSLSWAPGGTDTQYF.

This clonotype was observed a single time. V gene TRBV20-1 combines with J gene TRBJ2-1; TRBD2 aligns across 10 bases. The CDR3 has 14 amino acids. CDR1 is DFQATT and CDR2 is SNEGSKA in the germline V gene (reference sequence). Trimming cost V 6 bases and J 8 bases; bases outside gene matches: 10. The CDR3 nucleotides read TGCAGTGCCGGGGTGCTAGCGGGAGTGGATGAGCAGTTCTTC. Protein: CSAGVLAGVDEQFF.

The rearrangement uses TRBV7-9 and TRBJ1-6; 8 bases align to TRBD1. There are 14 residues in the CDR3. CDR1 SEHNR and CDR2 FQNEAQ come from the germline V gene (reference sequence). V dropped 3 bases and J dropped 7; count of bases not matched to a gene: 2. CDR3 in amino acids: CASSFDRGNSPLHF. As DNA, the CDR3 is TGTGCCAGCAGCTTCGACAGGGGAAATTCACCCCTCCACTTT.

V and J are TRBV7-2 and TRBJ2-3; a possible D gene is TRBD1 (6 bases). The V end lost 3 bases, the J end lost 3 bases, and 7 bases lay between the germline ends. Germline assignment: CDR1 SGHTA and CDR2 FQGNSA. The CDR3 is 13 residues long. The CDR3 sequence: CASSFQGTDTQYF. The CDR3 nucleotides read TGTGCCAGCAGCTTCCAGGGGACAGATACGCAGTATTTT.

This clonotype was observed many times. The J gene is TRBJ2-7, the V gene TRBV7-9; 8 bases are shared with TRBD2. The V gene end was trimmed by 5 bases and the J gene end by 2 bases; junction bases not matched to a gene: 5. This CDR3 is 14 amino acids long. CDR1 and CDR2 (germline): SEHNR, FQNEAQ (reference sequence). CDR3 sequence: CASSTGLAAYEQYV. CDR3 DNA sequence: TGTGCCAGCAGCACCGGACTAGCTGCCTACGAGCAGTACGTC.

This chain connects TRBV12-3 or TRBV12-4 to TRBJ2-3; D is ambiguous. V was trimmed by 5 bases and J by 4 bases, leaving 7 bases between them. The CDR3 is 12 amino acids. CDR3 nucleotide sequence: TGTGCCAGCAGTCCCTTCCCAGATACGCAGTATTTT. Protein: CASSPFPDTQYF.

The V call is TRBV19, the J call TRBJ1-4, with D hard to call. This CDR3 has 10 residues. From germline, CDR1 is LNHDA and CDR2 SQIVND (reference sequence). The V end was cut by 8 bases, the J end by 8 bases, with 6 bases between. The CDR3: CASLEEKLFF. The DNA for the CDR3 is TGTGCCAGTCTTGAGGAAAAACTGTTTTTT.

The V gene is TRBV4-3, the J gene TRBJ2-1, with D tentatively TRBD1 or TRBD2 (5 bases each). The V end was cut by 0 bases, the J end by 9 bases, with 15 bases between. Germline CDR1 LGHNA, CDR2 YSLEER. The CDR3 is 15 residues long. The CDR3 DNA follows: TGCGCCAGCAGCCAAGATCGGGGTTGGGGCGGTGAGCAGTTCTTC. It translates to CASSQDRGWGGEQFF.

The chain links TRBV5-4 to TRBJ2-4; 9 bases map to TRBD2. CDR1 SGHNT and CDR2 YYREEE come from the germline V gene (reference sequence). The CDR3 has 15 amino acids. V shed 4 bases and J 4 bases; nucleotides not matched to a gene: 6. The CDR3 protein is CASSPGGRVKNIQYF. CDR3 in DNA: TGTGCCAGCAGCCCCGGCGGGAGGGTGAAAAACATTCAGTACTTC.

This clonotype was seen only a few times. The genes are TRBV6-5 and TRBJ2-3; 8 bases line up with TRBD1. V trimming: 0 bases; J trimming: 3 bases; junction bases outside the gene matches: 2. This CDR3 has 15 residues. Germline CDR1 is MNHEY and CDR2 is SVGAGI. The CDR3 reads CASSYSGTGTDTQYF. The CDR3 nucleotides are TGTGCCAGCAGTTACTCGGGGACAGGAACAGATACGCAGTATTTT.

This clonotype was counted a few times. V and J are TRBV7-9 and TRBJ2-4; 7 bases agree with TRBD1. The V gene end was trimmed by 5 bases and the J gene end by 8 bases; junction bases not matched to a gene: 12. CDR3 length: 15 amino acids. Germline assignment: CDR1 SEHNR and CDR2 FQNEAQ (reference sequence). CDR3 bases: TGTGCCAGCAGCACGACCCAGGGGGTCCCGGACATTCAGTACTTC. It translates to CASSTTQGVPDIQYF.

The J gene is TRBJ2-5, the V gene TRBV10-3, with TRBD2 matching 12 bases. The germline gives CDR1 ENHRY, CDR2 SYGVKD. Trimming removed 4 bases from V and 2 bases from J; junction bases left unmatched: 14. CDR3 length: 19 residues. CDR3 in DNA: TGTGCCATCAGTGGAGCCCGACTAGCGGGAGACATCCCGCAAGAGACCCAGTACTTC. Its protein is CAISGARLAGDIPQETQYF.